One sample yielded the 24 T cell receptor beta chains listed below, sequenced in a study of T-cell reconstitution after alpha-beta-depleted transplantation in children (dated by TCRdb to between 2015 and 2016). Library generation was performed with PCR. Instrument used: Illumina HiSeq 2500. Molecular barcoding was employed in the preparation of TCR libraries, with unique molecular identifiers being used to normalize TCRbeta repertoire quantification. The public reads were reprocessed in TCRdb via fastp at Q25 and MiXCR, keeping in-frame beta chains. Each CDR3 protein appears once, grouped with its most common genes and DNA. The sample includes over 15,000 distinct CDR3 sequences, with about an eighth observed a single time. Under 75% of the sample belongs to the ten largest clones. The sample's treatment or condition, from its label and the paper: allogeneic hematopoietic cell transplantation with graft depleted of TCRalphabeta T cells and CD19 B cells.

The source was PBMCs, mostly from graft donor cells, collected 180 days after TCRalphabeta/CD19-depleted stem cell transplant. The receptors derive from a boy younger than two who had a stem cell transplant for Wiskott-Aldrich syndrome, so the T cells may come from the graft donor.

This clonotype was picked up many times. J is TRBJ1-6 and V is TRBV4-1; no clear D. Germline values: CDR1 MGHRA, CDR2 YSYEKL. The length of the CDR3 is 16 residues. Trimming took 2 bases from V and 5 from J, leaving 13 bases between them. The CDR3 coding sequence is TGCGCCAGCAGCCAACCGGGAGGATTTCATAATTCACCCCTCCACTTT. Residues: CASSQPGGFHNSPLHF.

This clonotype turned up a few times. This chain links TRBV20-1 with TRBJ2-5; 9 nucleotides align to TRBD2. The CDR3 is 13 residues long. CDR1 is DFQATT and CDR2 is SNEGSKA in the germline V gene (reference sequence). V lost 4 bases to trimming and J lost 5 bases; unmatched junction nucleotides: 5. The CDR3 loop is CSATLAGDETQYF. The DNA of the CDR3 is TGCAGTGCTACTTTAGCGGGAGACGAGACCCAGTACTTC.

There are many counts of this clonotype. This CDR3 reads CASSLMDSSGKLFF. The CDR3 DNA follows: TGTGCCAGCAGCTTAATGGACAGCTCAGGAAAACTGTTTTTT. This chain joins TRBV7-9 and TRBJ1-4; D perhaps matches TRBD1 (6 bases). Looked up from germline, CDR1 is SEHNR and CDR2 is FQNEAQ (reference sequence). The ends were cut back, 2 bases at V and 10 bases at J, with 14 bases in the middle. This CDR3 is built from 14 residues.

For this clonotype: A much bigger clone sits one base away, suggesting this may be a read error. The chain employs TRBV20-1 and TRBJ2-5, with D unclear. CDR3 size: 13 residues. Germline assignment: CDR1 DFQATT and CDR2 SNEGSKA (reference sequence). The CDR3 bases are TGCAGTGTGGCTCCAAGCCCCCAAGAGACCCAGAACTTC. The encoded protein is CSVAPSPQETQNF.

In this sample, this clonotype turned up many times. The chain joins TRBV24-1 to TRBJ2-1; 7 bases map to TRBD1. Trimming removed 4 bases from V and 4 bases from J; junction bases left unmatched: 9. The CDR3 has 16 residues. Germline V gene lookup returns CDR1 KGHDR and CDR2 SFDVKD. CDR3: CATSDNPGQPYNEQFF. CDR3 bases: TGTGCCACCAGTGACAACCCGGGACAGCCTTACAATGAGCAGTTCTTC.

V is TRBV27 and J is TRBJ2-7; TRBD1 matches 9 bases. CDR3 length: 15 residues. Germline CDR1 is MNHEY and CDR2 is SMNVEV (reference sequence). V gave up 1 base and J gave up 4 bases; unmatched junction bases: 5. The DNA for the CDR3 is TGTGCCAGCAGTTTATATGGGACAGGGCGGTACGAGCAGTACTTC. Translated: CASSLYGTGRYEQYF.

This clonotype was picked up many times. CDR3 loop: CASSRSGRYNEQFF. Written as DNA, the CDR3 is TGTGCCAGCAGCAGAAGCGGGAGGTACAATGAGCAGTTCTTC. The rearrangement uses TRBV7-9 and TRBJ2-1; TRBD2 agrees at 9 bases. V gave up 5 bases and J gave up 4 bases; unmatched junction bases: 3. This CDR3 comprises 14 residues. Germline lookup yields CDR1 SEHNR and CDR2 FQNEAQ (reference sequence). The full variable domain, completed using reference TRBV7-9 and TRBJ2-1, is DTGVSQNPRHKITKRGQNVTFRCDPISEHNRLYWYRQTLGQGPEFLTYFQNEAQLEKSRLLSDRFSAERPKGSFSTLEIQRTEQGDSAMYLCASSRSGRYNEQFFGPGTRLTVL.

This clonotype was counted a few times. This chain connects TRBV14 to TRBJ2-2; TRBD2 agrees at 11 bases. J gave up 6 bases and V 0 bases, and 6 bases lay outside the gene matches. Germline V lookup: CDR1 SGHDN, CDR2 FVKESK. The CDR3 sequence is 17 residues long. The DNA of the CDR3 is TGTGCCAGCAGCCAAGATCTGACTAGCGGGAAGGCCGGGGAGCTGTTTTTT. Protein: CASSQDLTSGKAGELFF.

The chain couples TRBV27 to TRBJ1-2, with 7 bases lining up with TRBD1. V gave up 5 bases and J gave up 7 bases; unmatched junction bases: 13. Per germline, CDR1 MNHEY and CDR2 SMNVEV (reference sequence). The CDR3 sequence is 15 residues long. In DNA, the CDR3 is TGTGCCAGCAGTCAAGTAGGCAGGGGGTCATTTGGCTACACCTTC. Protein sequence: CASSQVGRGSFGYTF.

This clonotype was found many times. The chain employs TRBV5-6 and TRBJ2-7; D tentatively fits TRBD1 or TRBD2 (5 bases each). There are 15 residues in the CDR3. V was clipped by 0 bases and J by 4 bases, with 14 bases between them. Germline V lookup: CDR1 SGHDT, CDR2 YYEEEE. The CDR3 region has the DNA TGTGCCAGCAGCTTGGCCTCGAAAGGGACGTACGAGCAGTACTTC. This sequence encodes CASSLASKGTYEQYF.

This clonotype was picked up many times. V and J are TRBV4-2 and TRBJ2-3, with TRBD2 matching 7 bases. Germline CDR1 LGHNA, CDR2 YNFKEQ. The CDR3 runs 16 residues. The trim removed 0 bases at V and 1 base at J, leaving 4 bases unmatched. As DNA, the CDR3 is TGTGCCAGCAGCCAAGAACAAGCGGGACGCACAGATACGCAGTATTTT. This translates into CASSQEQAGRTDTQYF.

This clonotype was detected only a few times. This chain joins TRBV20-1 and TRBJ2-3; D is perhaps TRBD1 (6 bases). Germline V gene lookup returns CDR1 DFQATT and CDR2 SNEGSKA (reference sequence). The ends were cut back, 6 bases at V and 10 bases at J, with 17 bases in the middle. The CDR3 is 12 residues long. CDR3 region: CSALQGTGPQYF. In DNA, the CDR3 is TGCAGTGCGCTACAGGGAACAGGGCCGCAGTATTTT.

The chain joins TRBV11-2 to TRBJ2-1; D may be TRBD2 (6 bases). The CDR3 has 15 amino acids. Germline V gene sequence: CDR1 SGHAT, CDR2 FQNNGV. V lost 1 base and J 7 bases, leaving 14 bases between the germline ends. CDR3 sequence reads: CASSLVPGTENEQFF. CDR3 coding DNA: TGTGCCAGCAGCTTAGTCCCAGGGACTGAGAATGAGCAGTTCTTC.

The chain uses TRBV5-1 and TRBJ1-4; D ambiguous. The CDR3 has 14 amino acids. Germline values: CDR1 SGHRS, CDR2 YFSETQ. Trimming stripped 4 bases from V and 6 bases from J, with 13 bases between. CDR3 amino acids: CASSDVGMYEKLFF. CDR3 nucleotides: TGCGCCAGCAGCGATGTCGGCATGTATGAAAAACTGTTTTTT.

This clonotype has just a few counts. This chain connects TRBV15 to TRBJ1-5, with D possibly TRBD1 on 6 matching bases. The CDR3 loop spans 15 amino acids. Germline V gene data show CDR1 as LNHNV and CDR2 as YYDKDF (reference sequence). Between the trimmed V and J ends, which lost 3 bases and 3 bases, there was a span of 12 bases. CDR3 region: CATSSRQVINQPQHF. In nucleotides, the CDR3 is TGTGCCACCAGCAGCCGACAGGTTATCAATCAGCCCCAGCATTTT.

A remark on this clonotype: A much larger clone differs from this one at a single base, so this may be a read error. The chain employs TRBV29-1 and TRBJ2-1, with TRBD2 matching 9 bases. Germline CDR1 is SQVTM and CDR2 is ANQGSEA. CDR3 length: 16 residues. In DNA, the CDR3 is TGCAGCGTTGAATCCCGGACTAGCGATTCCTACAATGAGCATTTCTTC. It yields the protein CSVESRTSDSYNEHFF.

This clonotype was seen more than once but under ten times. V is TRBV7-2 and J is TRBJ2-3, with 7 bases identical to TRBD2. Germline loops: CDR1 SGHTA, CDR2 FQGNSA. Unmatched junction bases numbered 15, after V lost 5 bases and J lost 4 bases. The CDR3 spans 17 residues. CDR3 sequence: CASSLRTSGVRADTQYF. CDR3 nucleotide sequence: TGTGCCAGCAGCCTCCGGACAAGCGGGGTCCGTGCAGATACGCAGTATTTT.

V gene TRBV5-4 combines with J gene TRBJ2-3; 10 positions agree with TRBD1. The germline V gene encodes CDR1 SGHNT and CDR2 YYREEE (reference sequence). The CDR3 has 16 residues. Trimming removed 3 bases from V and 5 bases from J; junction bases left unmatched: 9. This CDR3 reads CASSSPSGQGIDTQYF. In nucleotides, the CDR3 is TGTGCCAGCAGCTCCCCCTCGGGACAGGGGATAGATACGCAGTATTTT.

This clonotype is medium-sized. V usage is TRBV20-1 and J usage is TRBJ2-7, with TRBD2 as a possible D gene (7 bases). This CDR3 comprises 14 residues. With 6 bases removed from V and 3 bases from J, the gap between germline ends came to 18 bases. Germline CDR1 reads DFQATT; CDR2 reads SNEGSKA (reference sequence). CDR3 nucleotides: TGCAGTGCGGGCCCGGGGGGCCTTTTCTACGAGCAGTACTTC. Its translation: CSAGPGGLFYEQYF.

This chain links TRBV18 with TRBJ2-5; maybe TRBD2 (5 bases). Deletions cut 3 bases from V and 0 bases from J, with 5 bases between. The CDR3 extends over 13 amino acids. The germline V gene has CDR1 KGHSH and CDR2 LQKENI. CDR3: CASSPGDQETQYF. For the CDR3, the DNA is TGTGCCAGCTCACCGGGAGACCAAGAGACCCAGTACTTC.

This clonotype has at least ten counts. The V gene is TRBV7-9, the J gene TRBJ2-7; 8 bases are a match to TRBD1. The junction had 14 bases not matched to a gene; V was cut back by 1 base and J by 3 bases. The CDR3 runs 18 residues. CDR1 is SEHNR, CDR2 FQNEAQ, per germline (reference sequence). CDR3 nucleotide sequence: TGTGCCAGCAGCTTAGTTTCGGGGACCGGGACAGGAGTCTACGAGCAGTACTTC. Protein sequence: CASSLVSGTGTGVYEQYF. The full variable domain, its missing parts supplied by reference TRBV7-9 and TRBJ2-7, is DTGVSQNPRHKITKRGQNVTFRCDPISEHNRLYWYRQTLGQGPEFLTYFQNEAQLEKSRLLSDRFSAERPKGSFSTLEIQRTEQGDSAMYLCASSLVSGTGTGVYEQYFGPGTRLTVT.

The chain combines TRBV5-5 with TRBJ2-1, with 11 positions matching TRBD2. V was clipped by 3 bases and J by 3 bases; unmatched bases: 5. The CDR3 totals 16 residues. The germline V gene has CDR1 SGHKS and CDR2 YYEKEE (reference sequence). CDR3 sequence reads: CASSSGTSGYYNEQFF. CDR3 DNA sequence: TGTGCCAGCAGCTCGGGGACTAGCGGTTACTACAATGAGCAGTTCTTC.

This clonotype was recorded a few times. A much larger clone sits a single nucleotide away, making a read error possible. The chain uses TRBV19 and TRBJ1-1; 11 positions match TRBD1. Germline V lookup: CDR1 LNHDA, CDR2 SQIVND (reference sequence). The CDR3 covers 14 residues. With V trimmed by 4 bases and J by 10 bases, 8 bases remained unmatched. The CDR3 DNA reads as TGTGCCAGTAGTACTCCGGGAGGGACAGGGGGAGCTTTCTTT. Translated, it gives CASSTPGGTGGAFF.

Many counts were recorded for this clonotype. This sequence joins TRBV3-1 and TRBJ2-3, with 13 bases lining up with TRBD2. V shed 4 bases and J 7 bases; nucleotides not matched to a gene: 5. This CDR3 spans 15 amino acids. Germline assignment: CDR1 LGHDT and CDR2 YNNKEL (reference sequence). The CDR3 here is CASSLRTSGRYTQYF. CDR3 DNA: TGTGCCAGCAGCCTACGGACTAGCGGGAGATATACGCAGTATTTT.